The clone carrying this TCR beta chain is labeled medium-sized. The target antigen is unknown. This entry belongs to a study of T cells in localized non-small cell lung cancer. Assay: immunoSEQ multiplex PCR; the TCRdb copy retains only in-frame clones and omits some. Of about 48,000 clones listed, about 72% are singletons. Study results and caveats: As only one tumor region underwent sequencing, heterogeneity remains possible. When the top 100 tumor clones were examined, a median about 60 of them also appeared in the adjacent lung, which was paired and uninvolved.

V was pared by 2 bases and J by 1 base, with 8 bases between. The CDR3 is made up of 13 amino acids. CDR1 is GTSNPN, CDR2 SVGIG, per germline (reference sequence). The chain combines TRBV30 with TRBJ1-1; D remains unclear. Sequencing was performed on peripheral blood, taken before any cancer treatment. This sequence was found in a man aged 35 to 69 with stage I squamous cell lung carcinoma. The CDR3, as DNA: TGTGCCTGGAGTCCGGTTAAGAACACTGAAGCTTTCTTT. It translates to CAWSPVKNTEAFF. The full variable domain, rest sourced from reference TRBV30 and TRBJ1-1, is SQTIHQWPATLVQPVGSPLSLECTVEGTSNPNLYWYRQAAGRGLQLLFYSVGIGQISSEVPQNLSASRPQDRQFILSSKKLLLSDSGFYLCAWSPVKNTEAFFGQGTRLTVV.